The source of this TCR beta chain is a study of T cells in Graves' hyperthyroidism and ophthalmopathy. Whole-study findings and limits: Most clonotypes that expanded in the thyroid above 0.001 also showed up in blood.

About this clonotype itself: The antigen is undetermined.

V was pared by 6 bases and J by 2 bases, with 9 bases of the junction left unmatched. The V gene's germline CDR1 is MNHNS and CDR2 SASEGT. The CDR3 totals 16 residues. RNA transcripts were the template for amplifying TCR beta CDR3 regions. The HTBI primer set served for first-round RT-PCR of the TCR CDR3. One entry per CDR3 protein results from TCRdb running MiXCR on the multiplex PCR reads. The sample consists of roughly 420,000 distinct CDR3 sequences, roughly 13% of them appearing once. The chain joins TRBV6-1 to TRBJ1-4; TRBD1 matches 7 bases. Sequences were obtained from blood. The source is a woman in her late teens or twenties with Graves' hyperthyroidism. CDR3 protein: CASRPRGGQTNEKLFF. CDR3 sequence (DNA): TGTGCCAGCAGACCCAGGGGGGGGCAGACTAATGAAAAACTGTTTTTT.